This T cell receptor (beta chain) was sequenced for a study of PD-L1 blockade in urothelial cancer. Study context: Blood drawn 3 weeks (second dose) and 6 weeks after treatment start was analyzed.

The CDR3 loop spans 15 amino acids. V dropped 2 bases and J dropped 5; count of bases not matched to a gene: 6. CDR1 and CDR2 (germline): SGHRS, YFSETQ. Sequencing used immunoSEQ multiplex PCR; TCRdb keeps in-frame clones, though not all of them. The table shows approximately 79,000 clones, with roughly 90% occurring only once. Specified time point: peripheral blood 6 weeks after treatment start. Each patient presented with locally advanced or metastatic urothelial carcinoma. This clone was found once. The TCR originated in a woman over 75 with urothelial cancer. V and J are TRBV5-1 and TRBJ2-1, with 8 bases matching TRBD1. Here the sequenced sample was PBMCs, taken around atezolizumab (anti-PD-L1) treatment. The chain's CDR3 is CASSFWTGTNNEQFF. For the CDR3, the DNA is TGCGCCAGCAGCTTCTGGACAGGGACAAACAATGAGCAGTTCTTC.